Below are 27 T cell receptor beta chains sequenced from a single sample in a study of CD8 T cells in Susac syndrome. RNA in amounts of roughly 0.5 to 1 ug was reverse transcribed with random hexamers. TCRdb itself ran the immunoSEQ multiplex PCR reads through MiXCR, one entry per CDR3 protein. The sample carries about 150,000 distinct CDR3 sequences, 94% recorded once. Sequencing was done on a sample of CD4+ T cells from PBMCs. The source is a human donor in good health.

The chain carries TRBV7-9 and TRBJ2-2; tentatively, D is TRBD2 (5 bases). Trimming removed 0 bases at V and 4 bases at J, with 9 bases between. The germline gives CDR1 SEHNR, CDR2 FQNEAQ (reference sequence). This CDR3 has 15 residues. CDR3 sequence: CASSLALARTGELFF. In nucleotides, the CDR3 is TGTGCCAGCAGCTTAGCGCTAGCCCGCACCGGGGAGCTGTTTTTT.

This clonotype came up once. V gene TRBV6-1 combines with J gene TRBJ1-2, with D unclear. Germline V CDR1 and CDR2: MNHNS, SASEGT. This CDR3 has 11 amino acids. V was trimmed by 4 bases and J by 7 bases, leaving 7 bases between them. Here the CDR3 reads CASSVAVGYTF. The CDR3 DNA is TGTGCCAGCAGTGTTGCGGTTGGCTACACCTTC.

This clonotype came up once. The chain is built from TRBV7-9 and TRBJ1-2, with TRBD1 matching 10 bases. Germline CDR1 reads SEHNR; CDR2 reads FQNEAQ (reference sequence). The CDR3 is 13 residues long. Trimming at V came to 5 bases and at J to 8 bases, leaving 5 bases not matched to a gene. For the CDR3, the DNA is TGTGCCAGCAGCCTGCGGGACAGGGGCGGCTACACCTTC. Protein sequence: CASSLRDRGGYTF.

This clonotype was detected only once. This chain uses TRBV24-1 with TRBJ2-7; 9 positions agree with TRBD1. This CDR3 is built from 15 residues. Unmatched junction bases numbered 5, after V lost 3 bases and J lost 3 bases. The germline CDR1 and CDR2 sequences are KGHDR and SFDVKD. CDR3 sequence (DNA): TGTGCCACCAGTGATGCCCGGGGACAGGGCTACGAGCAGTACTTC. Translating gives CATSDARGQGYEQYF.

A single count supports this clonotype. This chain joins TRBV20-1 and TRBJ1-2, with D possibly matching TRBD1 (5 bases). CDR3 size: 13 residues. The V gene's germline CDR1 is DFQATT and CDR2 SNEGSKA (reference sequence). V lost 3 bases to trimming and J lost 4 bases, with 12 bases between them. The CDR3 nucleotides read TGCAGTGCTAGGGGTGGGAGGGGCTATGGCTACACCTTC. This translates into CSARGGRGYGYTF.

The J gene is TRBJ2-7, the V gene TRBV19; 9 bases match TRBD2. Germline V gene sequence: CDR1 LNHDA, CDR2 SQIVND (reference sequence). The CDR3 loop spans 15 amino acids. The V gene end was trimmed by 5 bases and the J gene end by 6 bases; junction bases not matched to a gene: 11. The CDR3 DNA sequence: TGTGCCAGTAGTTCTCGACTAGCGGCCGTCGGCGAGCAGTACTTC. Amino acid sequence: CASSSRLAAVGEQYF.

J is TRBJ2-5 and V is TRBV27; 12 nucleotides match TRBD1. Germline V gives CDR1 MNHEY, CDR2 SMNVEV (reference sequence). CDR3 length: 15 residues. V gave up 5 bases and J gave up 5 bases; unmatched junction bases: 6. The CDR3, as DNA: TGTGCCAGCAGTAGGGGACAGGGGGCAGGGGAGACCCAGTACTTC. Residues: CASSRGQGAGETQYF.

The gene calls are TRBV20-1 and TRBJ2-7; D not resolved. The CDR3 is 13 residues long. Germline V gene data show CDR1 as DFQATT and CDR2 as SNEGSKA (reference sequence). The V end lost 0 bases, the J end lost 3 bases, and 9 bases lay between the germline ends. CDR3 bases: TGCAGTGCTAGAGAATGGCTTGGCTACGAGCAGTACTTC. It yields the protein CSAREWLGYEQYF.

Only one count was recorded for this clonotype. The J gene is TRBJ2-7, the V gene TRBV5-1; D is ambiguous. In germline, CDR1 is SGHRS, CDR2 YFSETQ. CDR3 length equals 14 residues. The V end was cut by 2 bases, the J end by 1 base, with 10 bases between. CDR3 DNA: TGCGCCAGCAGCTTCTACGCAGAGTCCTACGAGCAGTACTTC. Its protein product is CASSFYAESYEQYF.

This clonotype was counted a single time. The chain has TRBV25-1 and TRBJ2-3; the D is unclear. Trimming took off 4 bases at V and 4 bases at J, with 15 bases between the two ends. This CDR3 comprises 15 residues. Germline V gene lookup returns CDR1 MGHDK and CDR2 SYGVNS. The CDR3 DNA sequence: TGTGCCAGCAGTGGCCCCTCAGGTGGCGCAGATACGCAGTATTTT. Translated, it gives CASSGPSGGADTQYF. The variable domain in full, with the rest retrieved from reference TRBV25-1 and TRBJ2-3, is EADIYQTPRYLVIGTGKKITLECSQTMGHDKMYWYQQDPGMELHLIHYSYGVNSTEKGDLSSESTVSRIRTEHFPLTLESARPSHTSQYLCASSGPSGGADTQYFGPGTRLTVL.

The gene calls are TRBV7-2 and TRBJ2-7; 7 bases are a match to TRBD1. This CDR3 region has 14 residues. V shed 5 bases and J 3 bases; nucleotides not matched to a gene: 7. CDR1 is SGHTA and CDR2 is FQGNSA in the germline V gene. The DNA for the CDR3 is TGTGCCAGCAGCGGTATGACAGGGAGCTACGAGCAGTACTTC. Translation gives CASSGMTGSYEQYF. The variable domain in full, completed from reference TRBV7-2 and TRBJ2-7, reads GAGVSQSPSNKVTEKGKDVELRCDPISGHTALYWYRQSLGQGLEFLIYFQGNSAPDKSGLPSDRFSAERTGGSVSTLTIQRTQQEDSAVYLCASSGMTGSYEQYFGPGTRLTVT.

The CDR3 loop reads CSARGQGSYEQYF. CDR3 nucleotide sequence: TGCAGTGCTAGAGGACAGGGATCCTACGAGCAGTACTTC. This chain connects TRBV20-1 to TRBJ2-7; TRBD1 matches 7 bases. V lost 1 base, J lost 1 base, and 1 base stayed unmatched. From germline, CDR1 is DFQATT and CDR2 SNEGSKA (reference sequence). This CDR3 contains 13 residues.

The chain couples TRBV6-5 to TRBJ2-7; 7 nucleotides align to TRBD1. Germline CDR1 MNHEY, CDR2 SVGAGI. The CDR3 has 13 amino acids. J lost 4 bases, V lost 6 bases, and 6 bases had no gene match. In DNA, the CDR3 is TGTGCCAGCAGACGACAGGGTTCTTACGAGCAGTACTTC. This sequence encodes CASRRQGSYEQYF.

The rearrangement joins TRBV5-6 to TRBJ2-2; TRBD1 agrees at 8 bases. Trimming removed 2 bases from V and 1 base from J; junction bases left unmatched: 1. The CDR3 contains 15 residues. The germline CDR1 and CDR2 sequences are SGHDT and YYEEEE. This CDR3 reads CASSLTGGNTGELFF. The CDR3 nucleotides are TGTGCCAGCAGCTTAACAGGGGGGAACACCGGGGAGCTGTTTTTT.

This clonotype was counted a single time. The chain carries TRBV5-1 and TRBJ1-1; 7 positions match TRBD1. The CDR3 spans 14 residues. CDR1 is SGHRS and CDR2 is YFSETQ in the germline V gene. J lost 4 bases, V lost 3 bases, and 6 bases had no gene match. The DNA of the CDR3 is TGCGCCAGCAGCTCCCATTACAGGGGCACTGAAGCTTTCTTT. This gives the protein CASSSHYRGTEAFF. Looking up the rest from reference TRBV5-1 and TRBJ1-1 gives the full variable domain: KAGVTQTPRYLIKTRGQQVTLSCSPISGHRSVSWYQQTPGQGLQFLFEYFSETQRNKGNFPGRFSGRQFSNSRSEMNVSTLELGDSALYLCASSSHYRGTEAFFGQGTRLTVV.

The V and J genes are TRBV11-2 and TRBJ2-7; 7 positions agree with TRBD2. CDR3 length: 14 amino acids. V shed 8 bases and J 3 bases; nucleotides not matched to a gene: 10. Germline CDR1 reads SGHAT; CDR2 reads FQNNGV. This CDR3 is CASAYAGAHYEQYF. CDR3 DNA sequence: TGTGCCAGCGCCTATGCGGGAGCCCACTACGAGCAGTACTTC.

This chain connects TRBV18 to TRBJ1-3; maybe TRBD1 (6 bases). This CDR3 has 15 amino acids. Germline V lookup: CDR1 KGHSH, CDR2 LQKENI. V gave up 2 bases and J gave up 0 bases, with 8 bases separating them. Here the CDR3 reads CASSPNRDSGNTIYF. As DNA, the CDR3 is TGTGCCAGCTCACCAAACAGGGACTCTGGAAACACCATATATTTT. Combining the CDR3 with reference TRBV18 and TRBJ1-3 gives the whole variable domain NAGVMQNPRHLVRRRGQEARLRCSPMKGHSHVYWYRQLPEEGLKFMVYLQKENIIDESGMPKERFSAEFPKEGPSILRIQQVVRGDSAAYFCASSPNRDSGNTIYFGEGSWLTVV.

The chain recombines TRBV12-3 or TRBV12-4 with TRBJ1-1; 10 nucleotides line up with TRBD1. V lost 3 bases to trimming and J lost 7 bases; unmatched junction nucleotides: 2. The CDR3 consists of 13 residues. Here the CDR3 DNA reads TGTGCCAGCAGTTTCGGACAGGGGGTTGAAGCTTTCTTT. Its protein is CASSFGQGVEAFF.

The CDR3 here is CASSRPNGDIAEAFF. The CDR3 DNA is TGTGCCAGCAGTCGACCTAACGGGGATATAGCTGAAGCTTTCTTT. The rearrangement links TRBV25-1 to TRBJ1-1; D is unclear. V lost 5 bases and J lost 6, with 19 bases in between. Germline CDR1 is MGHDK and CDR2 is SYGVNS. The CDR3 is 15 amino acids.

The chain carries TRBV28 and TRBJ1-2; 8 bases agree with TRBD1. CDR1 MDHEN and CDR2 SYDVKM come from the germline V gene. V shed 6 bases and J 4 bases; nucleotides not matched to a gene: 4. The CDR3 has 13 residues. This CDR3 is CASSADRAYGYTF. The CDR3 bases are TGTGCCAGCAGCGCGGACAGGGCCTATGGCTACACCTTC.

This chain links TRBV28 with TRBJ1-1; the D is unclear. This CDR3 is built from 11 residues. The germline V and J ends were trimmed by 7 bases and 1 base, with 4 bases remaining between them. Germline loops: CDR1 MDHEN, CDR2 SYDVKM. In DNA, the CDR3 is TGTGCCAGCACCACGAACACTGAAGCTTTCTTT. This translates into CASTTNTEAFF.

The genes are TRBV10-1 and TRBJ2-1; TRBD2 matches 15 bases. Germline V gives CDR1 WNHNN, CDR2 SYGVQD (reference sequence). There are 17 residues in the CDR3. J was trimmed by 8 bases and V by 8 bases; bases with no gene match: 13. CDR3 sequence reads: CASAGTSGRSSIDEQFF. In DNA form, the CDR3 reads TGCGCCAGCGCCGGGACTAGCGGGAGGTCGAGTATCGATGAGCAGTTCTTC.

V usage is TRBV24-1 and J usage is TRBJ2-2; the D gene could be TRBD1 or TRBD2 (5 bases each). Germline-derived CDR1 and CDR2 are KGHDR and SFDVKD. The CDR3 spans 14 residues. Trimming removed 7 bases at V and 3 bases at J, with 11 bases between. CDR3 protein: CATSRDLYTGELFF. Here the CDR3 DNA reads TGTGCCACCAGCCGGGACCTATACACCGGGGAGCTGTTTTTT.

This chain uses TRBV30 with TRBJ1-2; D not certain. CDR3 length: 14 amino acids. Trimming shortened V by 0 bases and J by 5 bases, and 13 bases separated the two germline ends. Germline V lookup: CDR1 GTSNPN, CDR2 SVGIG (reference sequence). The CDR3 protein is CAWSVHTRPYGYTF. The CDR3 DNA follows: TGTGCCTGGAGTGTACACACAAGACCATATGGCTACACCTTC.

The V and J genes are TRBV4-2 and TRBJ2-4; no firm D call. Germline CDR1 LGHNA, CDR2 YNFKEQ. Trimming pared 1 base from V and 8 bases from J, leaving 6 bases between. This CDR3 has 12 residues. DNA for the CDR3: TGTGCCAGCAGCCAAGGGAAGGACATTCAGTACTTC. It codes for CASSQGKDIQYF.

The V gene is TRBV3-1, the J gene TRBJ2-7; maybe TRBD1 (5 bases). Germline V gives CDR1 LGHDT, CDR2 YNNKEL (reference sequence). V lost 0 bases and J lost 11, with 11 bases in between. The CDR3 has 12 amino acids. The CDR3 reads CASSQDPGKEYF. CDR3 nucleotide sequence: TGTGCCAGCAGCCAAGATCCAGGGAAAGAGTACTTC.

The chain combines TRBV12-5 with TRBJ2-1; perhaps TRBD2 as D (6 bases). In germline, CDR1 is LGHNT, CDR2 FRNRAP. The CDR3 consists of 17 residues. Between the trimmed V and J ends, which lost 6 bases and 1 base, there was a span of 19 bases. Here the CDR3 DNA reads TGTGCTAGTGGCGGATTGCGGGCTAGCGTATCCTACAATGAGCAGTTCTTC. This codes for CASGGLRASVSYNEQFF.